Detailed here is one T cell receptor (beta chain). The antigen remains unidentified. This sample is part of a study of response to subunit inactivated influenza vaccine. TCRdb fed the RT-PCR reads into MiXCR, producing one record per CDR3 protein. This sample has more than 550,000 distinct CDR3 sequences, with roughly 12% found just once. Study-wide results and caveats: The authors offered the suggestion that each seasonal influenza vaccination recruits few new T cells.

From germline, CDR1 is ENHRY and CDR2 SYGVKD. The CDR3 has 15 residues. Trimming took 8 bases from V and 0 from J, leaving 15 bases between them. These data were likewise used in another study, on T cells expressing NK-cell markers. From that paper: As the method of synthesis, 5'RACE template switching with UMIs yielded TCR beta cDNA. Researchers got TCR beta repertoires out of sorted CD3+CD56+NKG2C+, CD3+CD56+NKG2C- and CD3+CD56-NKG2C+ T cells. Seropositivity for HCMV was found in most of the eight sequenced donors, with one seronegative. Top CD8+ clonotypes included the dominant CD3+CD56+NKG2C+ clonotypes in five to seven donors.

The source is a man aged 50 to 59 who received an inactivated influenza vaccine. Here the sequenced sample was PBMCs from blood, taken on the day of vaccination. The genes are TRBV10-3 and TRBJ2-3; D might be TRBD1 (5 bases). The CDR3 protein is CAIGGGAASTDTQYF. The CDR3 region has the DNA TGTGCCATCGGTGGTGGGGCAGCTAGCACAGATACGCAGTATTTT.